The rows below give T cell receptor beta chains drawn from one sample of a study of shared clonotypes between healthy human individuals. Here immunoSEQ multiplex PCR was the method, and the copy in TCRdb shows in-frame clones only, minus some. This table has under 2,000,000 clones, over 85% appearing once. The sample was naive CD8+ T cells sorted from blood. These receptors were collected from a young man in good health. Both conserved end residues are part of each CDR3. A D gene is named only where the DNA matches it firmly. Part of the rows lack a size; the others show once, few, many or a class for expanded clones.

-	TRBD1	TRBV27	TRBJ2-7	CASNPGPGTGGLSEQYF	TGTGCCAGCAACCCCGGCCCCGGGACAGGGGGCCTTAGCGAGCAGTACTTC
-	TRBD2	TRBV28	TRBJ2-3	CASRSGTSTDTQYF	TGTGCCAGCAGAAGCGGGACTAGCACAGATACGCAGTATTTT
-	-	TRBV7-2	TRBJ2-3	CASSFEGRTDTQYF	TGTGCCAGCAGCTTCGAAGGGCGCACAGATACGCAGTATTTT
-	-	TRBV7-2	TRBJ2-2	CASSSFRDIDTGELFF	TGTGCCAGCAGCTCATTCCGGGACATAGACACCGGGGAGCTGTTTTTT
once	-	TRBV27	TRBJ2-7	CASSLGGPSYEQYF	TGTGCCAGCAGTTTAGGGGGTCCTTCCTACGAGCAGTACTTC
once	-	TRBV2	TRBJ2-1	CASSPTSTTDRLNYNEQFF	TGTGCCAGCAGTCCCACCAGTACAACAGACAGGCTTAACTACAATGAGCAGTTCTTC
-	TRBD1	TRBV9	TRBJ2-7	CASSAGTGGYNEQYF	TGTGCCAGCAGCGCCGGGACAGGGGGCTACAACGAGCAGTACTTC
few	TRBD2	TRBV25-1	TRBJ2-7	CATAGRGALREQYF	TGTGCCACTGCAGGGCGGGGGGCGCTTAGGGAGCAGTACTTC
-	-	TRBV4-1	TRBJ2-2	CASSQVGSGGYTGELFF	TGCGCCAGCAGCCAAGTAGGTTCCGGGGGCTATACCGGGGAGCTGTTTTTT
-	-	TRBV6-6	TRBJ2-5	CASSYSSPQETQYF	TGTGCCAGCAGTTACTCCAGCCCCCAGGAGACCCAGTACTTC
-	-	TRBV27	TRBJ1-1	CASSSDTLGTEAFF	TGTGCCAGCAGTTCGGACACCCTGGGGACTGAAGCTTTCTTT
-	-	TRBV6-6	TRBJ2-2	CASSFLGGRAGELFF	TGTGCCAGCAGTTTCCTCGGGGGCAGAGCCGGGGAGCTGTTTTTT
-	TRBD2	TRBV7-9	TRBJ2-5	CASSLPSGGAQETQYF	TGTGCCAGCAGCTTACCTAGCGGGGGGGCCCAAGAGACCCAGTACTTC
few	-	TRBV30	TRBJ2-7	CACLRAYEQYF	TGTGCCTGTCTCCGGGCCTACGAGCAGTACTTC
-	-	TRBV4-1	TRBJ1-2	CASSQDRRGAGYGYTF	TGCGCCAGCAGCCAAGATAGGAGGGGCGCAGGCTATGGCTACACCTTC
-	TRBD2	TRBV19	TRBJ2-7	CASKTAGDSYEQYF	TGTGCCAGTAAGACCGCGGGGGACTCCTACGAGCAGTACTTC
-	-	TRBV20-1	TRBJ2-7	CSVFRDYEQYF	TGCAGTGTATTCCGTGACTACGAGCAGTACTTC
-	TRBD2	TRBV7-8	TRBJ2-1	CASSPTGGLAESTWEQFF	TGTGCCAGCAGCCCTACCGGTGGGCTAGCGGAGTCTACATGGGAGCAGTTCTTC
-	-	TRBV9	TRBJ1-1	CASSVAGEGPEAFF	TGTGCCAGCAGCGTAGCTGGGGAGGGTCCTGAAGCTTTCTTT
once	-	TRBV6-1	TRBJ2-1	CASSDESVVHEQFF	TGTGCCAGCAGTGACGAGTCGGTGGTTCATGAGCAGTTCTTC
once	-	TRBV7-6	TRBJ1-1	CASSLGVLTEAFF	TGTGCCAGCAGCTTGGGTGTTTTGACAGAAGCTTTCTTT
-	-	TRBV6-1	TRBJ2-4	CASSESSGLAKNIQYF	TGTGCCAGCAGTGAAAGTAGCGGACTAGCCAAAAACATTCAGTACTTC
-	-	TRBV19	TRBJ2-1	CASSIDVVSPYNEQFF	TGTGCCAGTAGTATAGATGTAGTTTCCCCCTACAATGAGCAGTTCTTC
-	-	TRBV11-2	TRBJ1-4	CASSSPGGTNEKLFF	TGTGCCAGCAGCTCCCCGGGAGGAACTAATGAAAAACTGTTTTTT
-	-	TRBV27	TRBJ1-5	CASSLGAGSNQPQHF	TGTGCCAGCAGTTTAGGTGCCGGGTCCAATCAGCCCCAGCATTTT
-	TRBD1	TRBV29-1	TRBJ2-3	CSVVGTGGSDTQYF	TGCAGCGTTGTTGGAACAGGGGGATCAGATACGCAGTATTTT
-	-	TRBV6-4	TRBJ2-2	CASSDSFRENTGELFF	TGTGCCAGCAGTGACTCATTCAGGGAGAACACCGGGGAGCTGTTTTTT
-	-	TRBV4-1	TRBJ1-5	CASSLGQNNQPQHF	TGCGCCAGCAGCCTAGGACAGAACAATCAGCCCCAGCATTTT
-	TRBD1	TRBV16	TRBJ2-7	CASSHGTGEEQYF	TGTGCCAGCAGCCATGGGACAGGGGAAGAGCAGTACTTC
-	-	TRBV15	TRBJ2-1	CATSREDSNEQFF	TGTGCCACCAGCAGAGAGGACAGCAATGAGCAGTTCTTC
-	TRBD1	TRBV9	TRBJ2-1	CASSEGQAVPGTDEQFF	TGTGCCAGCAGCGAAGGACAGGCCGTGCCGGGGACCGATGAGCAGTTCTTC
-	-	TRBV7-9	TRBJ2-7	CASSLVAASYEQYF	TGTGCCAGCAGCTTAGTTGCGGCGTCCTACGAGCAGTACTTC
-	-	TRBV6-5	TRBJ2-7	CASSFITSGAHEQYF	TGTGCCAGCAGTTTCATTACCTCAGGAGCCCACGAGCAGTACTTC
-	-	TRBV5-1	TRBJ2-3	CASSPLGSTDTQYF	TGCGCCAGCAGCCCCCTCGGCAGCACAGATACGCAGTATTTT
-	-	TRBV4-1	TRBJ2-6	CASSQDPASGANVLTF	TGCGCCAGCAGCCAAGACCCGGCCTCTGGGGCCAACGTCCTGACTTTC
few	-	TRBV28	TRBJ1-1	CASSFLGTTGNTEAFF	TGTGCCAGCAGTTTCCTGGGGACCACAGGAAACACTGAAGCTTTCTTT
-	TRBD2	TRBV4-3	TRBJ2-2	CASSQAYGTSEFPGELFF	TGCGCCAGCAGCCAAGCATACGGGACTAGCGAGTTTCCCGGGGAGCTGTTTTTT
-	TRBD2	TRBV5-1	TRBJ2-3	CASSLRTVAGTVDTQYF	TGCGCCAGCAGCCTAAGGACGGTAGCGGGGACCGTAGATACGCAGTATTTT
-	-	TRBV4-1	TRBJ2-1	CASSQGIGAGEQFF	TGCGCCAGCAGCCAAGGAATCGGAGCGGGTGAGCAGTTCTTC
-	-	TRBV14	TRBJ2-7	CASKPSGGEQYF	TGTGCCAGCAAGCCTTCTGGCGGCGAGCAGTACTTC
-	-	TRBV7-9	TRBJ2-2	CASSLGDSGELFF	TGTGCCAGCAGCTTAGGAGATAGCGGGGAGCTGTTTTTT
-	-	TRBV2	TRBJ1-5	CASSGTPGNQPQHF	TGTGCCAGCAGCGGGACTCCCGGCAATCAGCCCCAGCATTTT
-	-	TRBV4-3	TRBJ2-7	CASSQDWLSEEQYF	TGCGCCAGCAGCCAAGATTGGTTGAGCGAGGAGCAGTACTTC
-	-	TRBV6-5	TRBJ1-1	CASISGSENTEAFF	TGTGCCAGCATATCAGGAAGCGAAAACACTGAAGCTTTCTTT
once	TRBD1	TRBV4-1	TRBJ1-1	CASSQVSPGPGQLNTEAFF	TGCGCCAGCAGCCAAGTATCCCCCGGCCCGGGACAGCTGAACACTGAAGCTTTCTTT
-	TRBD2	TRBV5-6	TRBJ2-5	CASSLLAGGTETQYF	TGTGCCAGCAGCCTTCTAGCGGGAGGGACGGAGACCCAGTACTTC
-	-	TRBV25-1	TRBJ1-1	CASSEVGHAEAFF	TGTGCCAGCAGTGAGGTAGGGCACGCTGAAGCTTTCTTT
-	-	TRBV6-5	TRBJ1-1	CASSYQGSTEAFF	TGTGCCAGCAGTTACCAGGGGAGCACTGAAGCTTTCTTT
-	-	TRBV10-3	TRBJ2-2	CAISESDPNTGELFF	TGTGCCATCAGTGAGTCTGATCCGAACACCGGGGAGCTGTTTTTT
once	-	TRBV6-6	TRBJ2-2	CASSRDEYTGELFF	TGTGCCAGCAGTCGTGACGAGTACACCGGGGAGCTGTTTTTT
-	-	TRBV27	TRBJ2-7	CASSPTEPGEQYF	TGTGCCAGCAGTCCAACTGAACCTGGCGAGCAGTACTTC
-	-	TRBV27	TRBJ1-2	CASSLSRQDYGYTF	TGTGCCAGCAGTTTATCGAGACAGGACTATGGCTACACCTTC
-	TRBD1	TRBV27	TRBJ1-5	CASSLSAGGNQPQHF	TGTGCCAGCAGTTTATCGGCAGGGGGAAATCAGCCCCAGCATTTT
-	-	TRBV6-5	TRBJ2-1	CASSSGRTVHNEQFF	TGTGCCAGCAGTTCGGGGAGGACCGTTCACAATGAGCAGTTCTTC
-	TRBD1	TRBV30	TRBJ1-6	CAWSVGTGLNSPLHF	TGTGCCTGGAGTGTCGGGACAGGGCTCAATTCACCCCTCCACTTT
-	-	TRBV7-9	TRBJ1-1	CASTFLQREAFF	TGTGCCAGCACCTTCTTACAGAGAGAAGCTTTCTTT
-	-	TRBV6-5	TRBJ2-5	CASSSSGTKETQYF	TGTGCCAGCAGTTCCTCAGGGACAAAAGAGACCCAGTACTTC
-	TRBD1	TRBV2	TRBJ2-5	CASHGQDETQYF	TGTGCCAGCCATGGACAGGACGAGACCCAGTACTTC
-	-	TRBV4-1	TRBJ2-2	CASSQAVGTGELFF	TGCGCCAGCAGCCAGGCAGTAGGAACCGGGGAGCTGTTTTTT
-	-	TRBV7-8	TRBJ2-1	CASSLGLAANNEQFF	TGTGCCAGCAGCTTAGGGCTAGCCGCCAACAATGAGCAGTTCTTC